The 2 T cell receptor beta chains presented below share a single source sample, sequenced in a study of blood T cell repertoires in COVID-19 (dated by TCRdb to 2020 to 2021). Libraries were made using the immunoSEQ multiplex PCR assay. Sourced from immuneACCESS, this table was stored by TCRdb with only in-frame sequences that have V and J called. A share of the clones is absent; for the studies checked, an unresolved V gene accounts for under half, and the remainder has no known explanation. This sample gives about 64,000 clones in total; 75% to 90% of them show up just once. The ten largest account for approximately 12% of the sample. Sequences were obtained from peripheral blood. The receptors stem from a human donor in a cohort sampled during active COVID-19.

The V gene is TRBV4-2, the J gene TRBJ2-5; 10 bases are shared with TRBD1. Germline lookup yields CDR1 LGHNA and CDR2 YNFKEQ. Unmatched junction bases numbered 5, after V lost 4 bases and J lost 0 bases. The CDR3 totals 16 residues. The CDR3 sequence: CASSPGQGGYQETQYF. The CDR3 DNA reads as TGTGCCAGCAGCCCAGGACAGGGGGGGTACCAAGAGACCCAGTACTTC.

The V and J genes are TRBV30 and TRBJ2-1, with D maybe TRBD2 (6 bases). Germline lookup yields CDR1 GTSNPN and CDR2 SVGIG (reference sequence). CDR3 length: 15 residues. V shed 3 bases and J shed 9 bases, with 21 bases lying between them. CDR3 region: CAWRGLGLPGSEQFF. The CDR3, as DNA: TGTGCCTGGAGGGGACTCGGACTCCCAGGTAGTGAGCAGTTCTTC.